This TCR beta chain was sequenced for a study of blood T cells in healthy people across ages. Broader study findings: Long-lived donors exceeded aged donors in naive CD4+ cells and diversity.

This CDR3 comprises 17 residues. CDR1 SGHDN and CDR2 FVKESK come from the germline V gene. V was trimmed by 0 bases and J by 0 bases, leaving 12 bases between them. Turning to this clonotype: The antigen is unknown.

Alongside a J-beta primer mix, a sample-barcoded 5' primer served in a second PCR lasting roughly 6 to 12 cycles. Every molecule of cDNA carried a tag from a template-switch adaptor with 12 random nucleotides. TCRdb redid the calling of the 5' RACE reads with MiXCR, one entry per CDR3 protein. The table has about 780,000 distinct CDR3 sequences, roughly 46% seen once; the top ten hold 15% to 20%. The TCR originated in a man aged 80 or over in good health. The sequenced material came from blood. V is TRBV14 and J is TRBJ1-3; no clear D gene. This chain's CDR3 is CASSQDSAALSGNTIYF. CDR3 nucleotides: TGTGCCAGCAGCCAAGATTCGGCAGCGCTCTCTGGAAACACCATATATTTT. Full variable domain (missing parts from reference TRBV14 and TRBJ1-3): EAGVTQFPSHSVIEKGQTVTLRCDPISGHDNLYWYRRVMGKEIKFLLHFVKESKQDESGMPNNRFLAERTGGTYSTLKVQPAELEDSGVYFCASSQDSAALSGNTIYFGEGSWLTVV.